This TCR beta chain was identified during a study of blood T cell repertoires in COVID-19. Only in-frame clones appear in the TCRdb table, and some are missing; sequencing was by immunoSEQ multiplex PCR. The table lists more than 9,500 clones, roughly 72% of them singletons. The CDR3 covers 15 residues. CDR1 and CDR2 from the germline V gene are GTSNPN and SVGIG (reference sequence). Trimming pared 0 bases from V and 2 bases from J, leaving 14 bases between. This clone qualifies as medium-sized. The sample comprised peripheral blood. This chain connects TRBV30 to TRBJ2-7; a possible D gene is TRBD2 (6 bases). The receptor's source is a man in his 60s with COVID-19, enrolled during active disease. The CDR3 coding sequence is TGTGCCTGGAGTGTACCAAGGGACTCTACCTACGAGCAGTACTTC. It translates to CAWSVPRDSTYEQYF.